Listed here is a single TCR beta chain. Its matching antigen is unknown. All the donors were Caucasian adults who lived in Nashville, Tennessee. Repertoires were generated with immunoSEQ multiplex PCR, while TCRdb's copy carries only in-frame clones and drops some. The repertoire holds about 1 million clones, with about 75% as singletons. This sample stems from a study of shared clonotypes between healthy human individuals. This CDR3 spans 14 amino acids. With 3 bases removed from V and 2 bases from J, the gap between germline ends came to 11 bases. Germline-derived CDR1 and CDR2 are ENHRY and SYGVKD. The study's findings and limits: Incompleteness in sorted-subset sequencing, despite large depth, was shown by rarefaction. Memory subsets generally showed lower estimated richness than naive subsets.

The receptor was derived from a man aged 18 to 29 in good health. Sequencing was done on a sample of memory CD4+ T cells sorted from blood. Regarding subset: CD45RA-negative fraction. The rearrangement uses TRBV10-3 and TRBJ2-7; a possible D gene is TRBD1 (6 bases). The CDR3 sequence: CAISDDQGPYEQYF. CDR3 nucleotide sequence: TGTGCCATCAGTGATGACCAGGGGCCCTACGAGCAGTACTTC.